Below are 21 T cell receptor beta chains sequenced from a single sample in a study of T cell repertoires in aging, cancer and after chemotherapy (dated by TCRdb to about 2019). Sequencer: Illumina MiSeq. Rearranged TRB sequences spanning V, D and J segments were amplified in a multiplex touch-down PCR with a mixed TRB-A/B primer pool. The public reads were reprocessed in TCRdb via fastp at Q25 and MiXCR, keeping in-frame beta chains. Rows with a matching CDR3 protein are joined into one entry that keeps the most common DNA and genes. The sample profile shows roughly 3,900 distinct CDR3 sequences; about 28% of them were found once. The top ten constitute 5% to 7% of the sample. TCR beta rearrangements were amplified from genomic DNA isolated from peripheral blood, not from sorted cells or RNA. Sequencing was carried out using blood. The receptors shown here come from a human donor in good health.

By frequency in the sample, this clonotype is medium-sized. This chain joins TRBV29-1 and TRBJ2-1; 12 positions match TRBD2. Trimming took 5 bases from V and 6 from J; bases not matched to a gene: 11. This CDR3 has 16 amino acids. The germline V gene encodes CDR1 SQVTM and CDR2 ANQGSEA. CDR3 sequence: CSVKNLGLAGSNEQFF. The CDR3 DNA reads TGCAGCGTTAAAAACTTGGGACTAGCGGGTAGCAATGAGCAGTTCTTC.

This clonotype has just a few counts. The chain couples TRBV12-3 or TRBV12-4 to TRBJ2-1, with D perhaps given as TRBD1 or TRBD2 (5 bases each). This CDR3 spans 12 amino acids. Trimming cost V 2 bases and J 9 bases, with 8 bases left between them. The CDR3 DNA reads as TGTGCCAGCAGTTTATCGGGGCTTGAGCAGTTCTTC. As protein: CASSLSGLEQFF.

This clonotype came up a few times. The chain employs TRBV6-2 or TRBV6-3 and TRBJ1-5, with 8 bases matching TRBD1. CDR1 and CDR2 from the germline V gene are MNHEY and SVGEGT. This CDR3 has 13 amino acids. V shed 9 bases, J shed 4 bases, and the junction held 5 bases outside the gene matches. DNA for the CDR3: TGTGCCAGTGGACAGGGACAGAATCAGCCCCAGCATTTT. Residues: CASGQGQNQPQHF.

This clonotype is medium-sized. The chain carries TRBV18 and TRBJ1-2; D is perhaps TRBD1 (6 bases). Germline V gene data show CDR1 as KGHSH and CDR2 as LQKENI. CDR3 size: 15 residues. V lost 3 bases and J lost 5, with 16 bases in between. CDR3 amino acids: CASSPAMTGQYGYTF. Here the CDR3 DNA reads TGTGCCAGCTCACCGGCTATGACGGGACAATATGGCTACACCTTC.

This clonotype is deemed medium-sized (0.01 to 0.1%). The chain recombines TRBV19 with TRBJ2-2; D is unresolved. The CDR3 contains 13 residues. From germline, CDR1 is LNHDA and CDR2 SQIVND (reference sequence). The V and J ends lost 4 bases and 5 bases respectively, with 8 bases between them. Here the CDR3 DNA reads TGTGCCAGTAGTACCCCGATGACCGGGGAGCTGTTTTTT. Amino acids: CASSTPMTGELFF.

This chain joins TRBV10-3 and TRBJ2-7, with a possible D match to TRBD1 (5 bases). Germline CDR1 is ENHRY and CDR2 is SYGVKD. The germline V and J ends were trimmed by 5 bases and 6 bases, with 11 bases remaining between them. CDR3 length: 12 amino acids. The CDR3 coding sequence is TGTGCCATCAGTATCTCAGGGTCCGAGCAGTACTTC. Its translation: CAISISGSEQYF.

The rearrangement links TRBV5-1 to TRBJ2-5, with 9 bases identical to TRBD2. V lost 1 base and J lost 5; bases outside the gene matches: 6. This CDR3 is built from 15 residues. Looked up from germline, CDR1 is SGHRS and CDR2 is YFSETQ. CDR3 DNA sequence: TGCGCCAGCAGCTTGATAGCGGGGGCTCGGGAGACCCAGTACTTC. Its translation is CASSLIAGARETQYF.

J is TRBJ1-1 and V is TRBV19, with 8 bases fitting TRBD1. The ends lost 8 bases at V and 11 bases at J; junction bases unmatched: 7. Per germline, CDR1 LNHDA and CDR2 SQIVND (reference sequence). The CDR3 sequence is 11 residues long. The CDR3 DNA is TGTGCCAGTCGACAGGGGAGGGTTGCTTTCTTT. Its translation: CASRQGRVAFF. Complete variable domain (other parts from reference TRBV19 and TRBJ1-1): DGGITQSPKYLFRKEGQNVTLSCEQNLNHDAMYWYRQDPGQGLRLIYYSQIVNDFQKGDIAEGYSVSREKKESFPLTVTSAQKNPTAFYLCASRQGRVAFFGQGTRLTVV.

The chain links TRBV12-3 or TRBV12-4 to TRBJ1-3; the match to TRBD1 covers 9 bases. The CDR3 loop spans 19 amino acids. V dropped 2 bases and J dropped 1; count of bases not matched to a gene: 12. CDR3 sequence reads: CASSLPRDRVELSGNTIYF. In DNA form, the CDR3 reads TGTGCCAGCAGTTTACCCCGGGACAGGGTAGAGTTGTCTGGAAACACCATATATTTT.

In its sample, this clonotype was seen once. A much larger clone sits a single nucleotide away, making a read error possible. The chain has TRBV29-1 and TRBJ2-1; D perhaps matches TRBD1 (6 bases). Per germline, CDR1 SQVTM and CDR2 ANQGSEA. Trimming took off 4 bases at V and 1 base at J, with 14 bases between the two ends. The CDR3 runs 15 residues. Here the CDR3 reads CSVVTKGGSYNEQFF. The CDR3 bases are TGCAGCGTTGTCACGAAAGGGGGTTCCTACAATGAGCAGTTCTTC.

A note on this clonotype: One end of the junction is discordant with germline, which a read error may explain. The genes are TRBV12-3 or TRBV12-4 and TRBJ2-1; possible D gene TRBD2, 7 bases. The CDR3 is 14 amino acids. CDR3 bases: TGTGCCACCAGTGCGGGGGCCGGATACAATGAGCAGTTCTTC. Amino acids: CATSAGAGYNEQFF.

The chain joins TRBV6-1 to TRBJ1-1; D remains unclear. Germline V gene lookup returns CDR1 MNHNS and CDR2 SASEGT. The CDR3 consists of 13 residues. With 6 bases removed from V and 7 bases from J, the gap between germline ends came to 15 bases. The CDR3 nucleotides read TGTGCCAGCAGCACACAAAGAGGAAATGAAGCTTTCTTT. It yields the protein CASSTQRGNEAFF.

This chain connects TRBV4-2 to TRBJ2-1; a possible D gene is TRBD2 (6 bases). This CDR3 is 13 amino acids long. Looked up from germline, CDR1 is LGHNA and CDR2 is YNFKEQ. The germline V and J ends were trimmed by 4 bases and 9 bases, with 13 bases remaining between them. CDR3 sequence reads: CASSPGGVPEQFF. The CDR3 DNA is TGTGCCAGCAGCCCGGGCGGGGTGCCTGAGCAGTTCTTC.

This clonotype was observed a few times. This chain connects TRBV30 to TRBJ2-3, with 10 bases that match TRBD2. Germline V gives CDR1 GTSNPN, CDR2 SVGIG (reference sequence). This CDR3 has 14 residues. Trimming at V came to 1 base and at J to 6 bases, leaving 4 bases not matched to a gene. Written as DNA, the CDR3 is TGTGCCTGGAGTGGGAGCGGGGGGGCGGATACGCAGTATTTT. It codes for CAWSGSGGADTQYF.

With respect to this clonotype: A much larger clone lies one base from this, so it may be a read error. This rearrangement joins TRBV12-3 or TRBV12-4 to TRBJ1-2, with D possibly TRBD1 on 5 matching bases. Trimming cost V 5 bases and J 9 bases, with 25 bases left between them. CDR3 size: 16 residues. CDR3 coding DNA: TGTGCCAGCAGTCCAGGGATACAGTTTTTGGGGGGTAGCTACACCTTC. Translated: CASSPGIQFLGGSYTF.

By frequency in the sample, this clonotype is medium-sized. The CDR3 DNA reads as TGTGCCAGCAACACAGGGGGATTGGCAGGCTACACCTTC. This codes for CASNTGGLAGYTF. The gene calls are TRBV5-6 and TRBJ1-2; 8 bases agree with TRBD1. The germline V gene encodes CDR1 SGHDT and CDR2 YYEEEE. This CDR3 has 13 amino acids. Losses at the gene ends were 6 bases for V and 8 bases for J; bases not matched to a gene: 9.

This clonotype was seen a few times. J is TRBJ2-3 and V is TRBV5-6, with D possibly called TRBD1 or TRBD2 (5 bases each). CDR3 size: 13 residues. Germline lookup yields CDR1 SGHDT and CDR2 YYEEEE. Deletions cut 1 base from V and 4 bases from J, with 7 bases between. This CDR3 reads CASSLSGPDTQYF. CDR3 in DNA: TGTGCCAGCAGCTTGTCGGGGCCAGATACGCAGTATTTT.

This clonotype was observed a handful of times. The chain is built from TRBV19 and TRBJ1-1; no clear D gene. This CDR3 comprises 14 residues. Germline loops: CDR1 LNHDA, CDR2 SQIVND (reference sequence). Trimming stripped 7 bases from V and 2 bases from J, with 14 bases between. The CDR3 sequence: CASKDRGSNTEAFF. CDR3 sequence (DNA): TGTGCCAGTAAAGACCGGGGATCCAACACTGAAGCTTTCTTT.

This clonotype appeared a few times. The rearrangement joins TRBV6-1 to TRBJ2-2; 10 bases line up with TRBD1. Trimming took 2 bases from V and 5 from J; bases not matched to a gene: 5. Germline V CDR1 and CDR2: MNHNS, SASEGT. This CDR3 has 16 residues. The CDR3 sequence is CASSEMRTGGTGELFF. The CDR3 DNA follows: TGTGCCAGCAGTGAAATGAGGACAGGGGGGACCGGGGAGCTGTTTTTT.

V usage is TRBV20-1 and J usage is TRBJ2-5; D uncertain. This CDR3 has 11 amino acids. The ends were cut back, 1 base at V and 9 bases at J, with 9 bases in the middle. CDR1 DFQATT and CDR2 SNEGSKA come from the germline V gene (reference sequence). The CDR3: CSARALVPQYF. The CDR3 DNA reads TGCAGTGCTAGAGCCCTGGTGCCCCAGTACTTC.

The rearrangement links TRBV5-4 to TRBJ2-1; TRBD2 is a possible D gene (5 bases). Per germline, CDR1 SGHNT and CDR2 YYREEE (reference sequence). Trimming cost V 4 bases and J 9 bases, with 14 bases left between them. The CDR3 runs 13 residues. CDR3 nucleotide sequence: TGTGCCAGCAGCGGGAGAATCGGGGTTGAGCAGTTCTTC. It encodes CASSGRIGVEQFF.